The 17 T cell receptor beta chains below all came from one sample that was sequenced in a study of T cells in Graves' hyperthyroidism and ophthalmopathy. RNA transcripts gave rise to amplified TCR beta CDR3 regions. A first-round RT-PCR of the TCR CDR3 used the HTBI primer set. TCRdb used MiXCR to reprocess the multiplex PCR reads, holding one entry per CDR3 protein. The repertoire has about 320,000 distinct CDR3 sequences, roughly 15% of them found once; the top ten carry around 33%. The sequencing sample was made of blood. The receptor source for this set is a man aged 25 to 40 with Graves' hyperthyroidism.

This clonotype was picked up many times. CDR3 DNA sequence: TGTGCCACCAGTGACCCGGGACAGGGAAGTAATGAGCAGTTCTTC. Protein product: CATSDPGQGSNEQFF. The chain links TRBV24-1 to TRBJ2-1; 9 bases fit TRBD1. The CDR3 consists of 15 residues. Germline lookup yields CDR1 KGHDR and CDR2 SFDVKD. The ends lost 4 bases at V and 7 bases at J; junction bases unmatched: 7.

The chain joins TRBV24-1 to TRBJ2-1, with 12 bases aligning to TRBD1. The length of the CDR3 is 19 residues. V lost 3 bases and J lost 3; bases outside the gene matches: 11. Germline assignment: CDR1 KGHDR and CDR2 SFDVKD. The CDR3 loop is CATSDDGTGGGGVYNEQFF. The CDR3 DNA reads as TGTGCCACCAGTGATGATGGGACAGGGGGCGGTGGTGTCTACAATGAGCAGTTCTTC.

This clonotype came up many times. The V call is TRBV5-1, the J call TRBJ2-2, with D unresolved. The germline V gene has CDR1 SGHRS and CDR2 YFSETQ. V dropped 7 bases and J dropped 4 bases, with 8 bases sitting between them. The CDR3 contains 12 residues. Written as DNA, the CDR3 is TGCGCCAGCCGGACGGGCACCGGGGAGCTGTTTTTT. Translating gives CASRTGTGELFF.

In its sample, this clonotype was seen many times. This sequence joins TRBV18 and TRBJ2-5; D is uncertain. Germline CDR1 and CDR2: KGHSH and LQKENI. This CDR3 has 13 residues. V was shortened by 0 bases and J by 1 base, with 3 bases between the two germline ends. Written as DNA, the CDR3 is TGTGCCAGCTCACCACCAGGCCAAGAGACCCAGTACTTC. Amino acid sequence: CASSPPGQETQYF.

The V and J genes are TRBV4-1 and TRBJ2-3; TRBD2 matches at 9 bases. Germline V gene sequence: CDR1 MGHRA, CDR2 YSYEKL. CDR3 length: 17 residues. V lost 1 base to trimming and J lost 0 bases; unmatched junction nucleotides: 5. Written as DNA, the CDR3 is TGCGCCAGCAGCCAAGTATGGCTAGCGGGGAGCACAGATACGCAGTATTTT. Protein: CASSQVWLAGSTDTQYF.

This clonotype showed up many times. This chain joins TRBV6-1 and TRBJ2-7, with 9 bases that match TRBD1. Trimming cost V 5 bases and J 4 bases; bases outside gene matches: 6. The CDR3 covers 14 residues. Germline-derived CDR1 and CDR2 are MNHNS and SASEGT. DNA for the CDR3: TGTGCCAGCAGTCTCCTGGGACAGGGTTACGAGCAGTACTTC. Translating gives CASSLLGQGYEQYF.

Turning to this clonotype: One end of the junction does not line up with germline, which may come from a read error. Here the CDR3 reads CASSLAGEGETQYF. In DNA, the CDR3 is TGTGCCAGCAGTCTAGCGGGAGAGGGAGAGACCCAGTACTTC. The chain recombines TRBV12-3 or TRBV12-4 with TRBJ2-5; 10 bases map to TRBD2. There are 14 residues in the CDR3.

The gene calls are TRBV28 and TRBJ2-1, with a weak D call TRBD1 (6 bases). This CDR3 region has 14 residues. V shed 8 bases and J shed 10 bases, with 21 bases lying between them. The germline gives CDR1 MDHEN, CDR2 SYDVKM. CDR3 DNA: TGTGCCAGCGGGGCCGGGACACCAATTATCGAGCAGTTCTTC. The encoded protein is CASGAGTPIIEQFF.

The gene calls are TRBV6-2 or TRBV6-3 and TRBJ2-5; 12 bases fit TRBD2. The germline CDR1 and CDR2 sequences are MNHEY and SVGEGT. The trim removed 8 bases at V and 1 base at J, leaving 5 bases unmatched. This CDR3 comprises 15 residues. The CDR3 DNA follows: TGTGCCAGCCGCCGGGGACTAGCGGGCCAAGAGACCCAGTACTTC. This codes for CASRRGLAGQETQYF.

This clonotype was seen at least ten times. The CDR3 nucleotides are TGTGCCAGCAGTGAGCTCCCTCGGGACTATGGCTACACCTTC. It specifies CASSELPRDYGYTF. The V and J genes are TRBV2 and TRBJ1-2, with D unclear. This CDR3 region has 14 residues. The ends were cut back, 3 bases at V and 3 bases at J, with 11 bases in the middle. The germline V gene encodes CDR1 SNHLY and CDR2 FYNNEI.

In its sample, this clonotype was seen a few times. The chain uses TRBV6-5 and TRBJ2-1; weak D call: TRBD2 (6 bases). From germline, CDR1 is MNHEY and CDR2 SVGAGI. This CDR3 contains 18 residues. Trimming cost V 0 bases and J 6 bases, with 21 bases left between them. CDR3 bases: TGTGCCAGCAGTTACTCGTTATACACGGGGGAAACCTTCAATGAGCAGTTCTTC. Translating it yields CASSYSLYTGETFNEQFF.

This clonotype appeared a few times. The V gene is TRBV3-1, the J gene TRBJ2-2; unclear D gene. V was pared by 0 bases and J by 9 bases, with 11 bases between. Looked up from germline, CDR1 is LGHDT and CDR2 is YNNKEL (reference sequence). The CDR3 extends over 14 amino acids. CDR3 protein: CASSQDDGARELFF. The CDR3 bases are TGTGCCAGCAGCCAAGATGACGGAGCGCGGGAGCTGTTTTTT.

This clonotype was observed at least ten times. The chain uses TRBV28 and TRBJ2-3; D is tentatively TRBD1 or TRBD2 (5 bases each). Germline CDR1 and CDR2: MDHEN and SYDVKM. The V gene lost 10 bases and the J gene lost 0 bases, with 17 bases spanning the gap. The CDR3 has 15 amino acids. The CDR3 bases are TGTGCCACCGCATCGGGGCGGAAAAGCACAGATACGCAGTATTTT. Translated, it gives CATASGRKSTDTQYF.

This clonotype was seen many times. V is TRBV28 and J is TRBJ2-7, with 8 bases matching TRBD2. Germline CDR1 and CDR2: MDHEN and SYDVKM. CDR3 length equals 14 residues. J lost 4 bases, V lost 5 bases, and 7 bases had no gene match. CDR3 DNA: TGTGCCAGCAGTCAAGCGGGAGTTCCGTACGAGCAGTACTTC. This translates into CASSQAGVPYEQYF.

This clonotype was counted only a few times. The CDR3 nucleotides are TGCGCCAGCAGCGGGGTAGCGGAGTCCGGGGAGCTGTTTTTT. Its protein is CASSGVAESGELFF. The rearrangement uses TRBV5-1 and TRBJ2-2; D might be TRBD2 (6 bases). The CDR3 totals 14 residues. Germline-derived CDR1 and CDR2 are SGHRS and YFSETQ. Trimming removed 4 bases from V and 6 bases from J, with 13 bases in between.

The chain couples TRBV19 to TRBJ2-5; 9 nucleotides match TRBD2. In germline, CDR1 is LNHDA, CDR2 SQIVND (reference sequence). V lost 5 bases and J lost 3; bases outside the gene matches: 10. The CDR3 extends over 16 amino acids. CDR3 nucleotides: TGTGCCAGTAGTCCCCGGGGTAGCGGGAGAAAAGAGACCCAGTACTTC. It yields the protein CASSPRGSGRKETQYF.

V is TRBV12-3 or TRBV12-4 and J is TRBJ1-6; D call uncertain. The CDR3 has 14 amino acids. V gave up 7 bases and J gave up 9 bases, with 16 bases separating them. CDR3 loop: CASTQPSVGSPLHF. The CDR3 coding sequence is TGTGCCAGCACCCAGCCGTCGGTCGGTTCACCCCTCCACTTT.